The entry that follows covers one T cell receptor (beta chain) sequence. These data come from a study of blood T cell repertoires in COVID-19. Some clones are missing from TCRdb's copy, which holds only in-frame ones; the method was immunoSEQ multiplex PCR. The repertoire holds roughly 70,000 clones, with 91% as singletons. The Seattle patients, enrolled during active infection, were followed longitudinally. Trimming stripped 2 bases from V and 6 bases from J, with 9 bases between. This CDR3 comprises 13 residues. Germline-derived CDR1 and CDR2 are LGHNA and YSLEER. The sequenced material came from peripheral blood. The chain combines TRBV4-3 with TRBJ2-3, with D unclear. The sequence was collected from a man in his fifties or sixties with COVID-19, enrolled during active disease. The CDR3 coding sequence is TGCGCCAGCAGCCAAACATCCATGGATACGCAGTATTTT. Its protein is CASSQTSMDTQYF.